The 10 T cell receptor beta chains reported below all come from one sample, sequenced in a study of blood T cell repertoires in COVID-19. Here immunoSEQ multiplex PCR was the method, and the copy in TCRdb shows in-frame clones only, minus some. The sample includes 250,000 to 350,000 clones, around 91% of them seen just once. The specimen was PBMCs or T cells enriched from blood (not recorded which). The receptors derive from a woman younger than 35 with acute COVID-19.

The chain couples TRBV28 to TRBJ1-4; D call uncertain. The germline CDR1 and CDR2 sequences are MDHEN and SYDVKM. This CDR3 has 15 residues. Trimming took 2 bases from V and 4 from J, leaving 11 bases between them. The CDR3 is CASSLAGERNEKLFF. As DNA, the CDR3 is TGTGCCAGCAGTTTAGCGGGCGAACGTAATGAAAAACTGTTTTTT.

The count of this clone is one. This chain connects TRBV2 to TRBJ2-7, with 12 nucleotides matching TRBD1. The CDR3 has 15 residues. V was clipped by 5 bases and J by 5 bases; unmatched bases: 7. The germline V gene encodes CDR1 SNHLY and CDR2 FYNNEI. The CDR3 reads CASSIGDRGLNEQYF. The DNA for the CDR3 is TGTGCCAGCAGTATCGGGGACAGGGGGCTCAACGAGCAGTACTTC.

This chain uses TRBV6-5 with TRBJ1-6, with 8 positions matching TRBD1. This CDR3 comprises 14 residues. V lost 7 bases, J lost 7 bases, and 6 bases stayed unmatched. From germline, CDR1 is MNHEY and CDR2 SVGAGI. CDR3 coding DNA: TGTGCCAGCAAGCGGACAGGGCCGAATTCACCCCTCCACTTT. Residues: CASKRTGPNSPLHF.

The chain uses TRBV30 and TRBJ2-3; 9 nucleotides match TRBD2. The CDR3 extends over 14 amino acids. The J segment lost 2 bases and the V segment lost 2 bases, leaving 2 bases of the junction unmatched. Looked up from germline, CDR1 is GTSNPN and CDR2 is SVGIG (reference sequence). This chain's CDR3 is CAWSPSGATDTQYF. The CDR3 bases are TGTGCCTGGAGTCCTAGCGGGGCCACAGATACGCAGTATTTT.

This clone was picked up one time. The chain uses TRBV7-2 and TRBJ1-6; 8 bases line up with TRBD1. The CDR3 has 15 residues. CDR1 is SGHTA, CDR2 FQGNSA, per germline. After removal of 1 base from V and 10 bases from J, the junction contained 6 bases not matched to a gene. CDR3 sequence reads: CASSLGTGLQSPLHF. The CDR3 DNA sequence: TGTGCCAGCAGCTTAGGGACAGGGTTACAATCACCCCTCCACTTT.

The J gene is TRBJ1-2, the V gene TRBV30, with D possibly matching TRBD1 (5 bases). V lost 2 bases and J lost 5, with 12 bases in between. CDR1 GTSNPN and CDR2 SVGIG come from the germline V gene (reference sequence). CDR3 size: 13 residues. The CDR3 nucleotides are TGTGCCTGGAGTTCTTACCGACAGTATGGCTACACCTTC. It encodes CAWSSYRQYGYTF.

The chain is built from TRBV5-8 and TRBJ1-4; 9 positions match TRBD1. CDR1 is SGHTS and CDR2 is YDEGEE in the germline V gene. The ends lost 5 bases at V and 2 bases at J; junction bases unmatched: 4. CDR3 size: 15 residues. CDR3 in amino acids: CASRTGTGTNEKLFF. The DNA for the CDR3 is TGTGCCAGCAGGACCGGGACAGGGACTAATGAAAAACTGTTTTTT.

This clone was seen only once. The rearrangement uses TRBV4-1 and TRBJ2-3; the D gene is possibly TRBD2 (6 bases). V was trimmed by 0 bases and J by 2 bases, leaving 15 bases between them. Germline V gene data show CDR1 as MGHRA and CDR2 as YSYEKL. The CDR3 extends over 17 amino acids. The CDR3 DNA reads as TGCGCCAGCAGCCAAGATCATAATAGCGGCCCCACAGATACGCAGTATTTT. Encoded protein: CASSQDHNSGPTDTQYF.

The chain is built from TRBV27 and TRBJ1-2, with 8 positions matching TRBD1. Germline assignment: CDR1 MNHEY and CDR2 SMNVEV (reference sequence). The CDR3 contains 16 residues. After removal of 6 bases from V and 7 bases from J, the junction contained 16 bases not matched to a gene. The CDR3 DNA is TGTGCCAGCAGGGGGTATGGCCAGGGGGCTGGTAGTGGCTACACCTTC. Translated, it gives CASRGYGQGAGSGYTF.

The chain uses TRBV7-2 and TRBJ1-3; a weak D match, TRBD1 (5 bases). The germline V and J ends were trimmed by 3 bases and 0 bases, with 21 bases remaining between them. The CDR3 covers 19 residues. Germline V CDR1 and CDR2: SGHTA, FQGNSA. CDR3 amino acids: CASSFLYSQGLSSGNTIYF. The CDR3 region has the DNA TGTGCCAGCAGCTTTCTATACTCTCAGGGTCTAAGCTCTGGAAACACCATATATTTT.